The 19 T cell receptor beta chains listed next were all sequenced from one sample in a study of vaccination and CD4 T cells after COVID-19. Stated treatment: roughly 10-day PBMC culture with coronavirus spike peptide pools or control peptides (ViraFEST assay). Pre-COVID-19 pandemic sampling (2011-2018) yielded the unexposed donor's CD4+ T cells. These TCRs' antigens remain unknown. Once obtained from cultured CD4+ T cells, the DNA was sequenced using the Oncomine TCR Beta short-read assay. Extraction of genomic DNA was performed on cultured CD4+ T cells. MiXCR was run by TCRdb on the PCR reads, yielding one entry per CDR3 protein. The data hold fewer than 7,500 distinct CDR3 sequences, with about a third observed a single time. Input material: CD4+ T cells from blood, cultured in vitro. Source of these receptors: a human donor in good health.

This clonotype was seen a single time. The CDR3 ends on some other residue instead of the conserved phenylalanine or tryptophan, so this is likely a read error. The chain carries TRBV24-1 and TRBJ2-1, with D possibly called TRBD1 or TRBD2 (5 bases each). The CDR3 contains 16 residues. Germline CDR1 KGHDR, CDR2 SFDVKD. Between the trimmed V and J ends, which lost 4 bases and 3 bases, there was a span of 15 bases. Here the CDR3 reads CATSDPRDALYNEQFS. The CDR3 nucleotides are TGTGCCACCAGTGACCCCCGGGACGCGCTCTACAATGAGCAGTTCTCC.

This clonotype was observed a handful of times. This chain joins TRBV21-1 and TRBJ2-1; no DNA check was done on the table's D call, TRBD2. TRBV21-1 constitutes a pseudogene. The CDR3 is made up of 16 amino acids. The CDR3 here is CASKVTSGMFLNEQFF. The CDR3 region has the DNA TGTGCCAGCAAGGTTACTAGCGGGATGTTCTTAAATGAGCAGTTCTTC.

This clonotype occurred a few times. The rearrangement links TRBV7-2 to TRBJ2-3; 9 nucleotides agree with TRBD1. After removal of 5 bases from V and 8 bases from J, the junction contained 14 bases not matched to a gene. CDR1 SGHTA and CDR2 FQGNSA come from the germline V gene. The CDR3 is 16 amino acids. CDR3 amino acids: CASSGGQGGGSGTQYF. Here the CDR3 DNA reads TGTGCCAGCAGCGGGGGACAGGGAGGGGGAAGTGGTACGCAGTATTTT. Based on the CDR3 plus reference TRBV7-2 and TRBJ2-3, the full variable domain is GAGVSQSPSNKVTEKGKDVELRCDPISGHTALYWYRQSLGQGLEFLIYFQGNSAPDKSGLPSDRFSAERTGGSVSTLTIQRTQQEDSAVYLCASSGGQGGGSGTQYFGPGTRLTVL.

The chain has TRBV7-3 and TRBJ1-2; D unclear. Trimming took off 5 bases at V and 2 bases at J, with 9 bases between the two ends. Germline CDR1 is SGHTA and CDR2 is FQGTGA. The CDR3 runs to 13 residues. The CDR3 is CASSREVNYGYTF. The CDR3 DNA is TGTGCCAGCAGCCGAGAGGTCAACTATGGCTACACCTTC.

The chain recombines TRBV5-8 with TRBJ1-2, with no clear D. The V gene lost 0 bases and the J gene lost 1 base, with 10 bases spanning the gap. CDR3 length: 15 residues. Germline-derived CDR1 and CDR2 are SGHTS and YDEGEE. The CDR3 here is CASSLAILGNYGYTF. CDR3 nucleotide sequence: TGTGCCAGCAGCTTGGCGATCCTGGGTAACTATGGCTACACCTTC.

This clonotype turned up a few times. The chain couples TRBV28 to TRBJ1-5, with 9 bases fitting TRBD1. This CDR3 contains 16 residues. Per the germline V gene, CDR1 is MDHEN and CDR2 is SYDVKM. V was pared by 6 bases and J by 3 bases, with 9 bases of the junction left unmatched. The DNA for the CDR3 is TGTGCCAGCAGGCCCACTGGACAGGGGACCAATCAGCCCCAGCATTTT. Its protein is CASRPTGQGTNQPQHF.

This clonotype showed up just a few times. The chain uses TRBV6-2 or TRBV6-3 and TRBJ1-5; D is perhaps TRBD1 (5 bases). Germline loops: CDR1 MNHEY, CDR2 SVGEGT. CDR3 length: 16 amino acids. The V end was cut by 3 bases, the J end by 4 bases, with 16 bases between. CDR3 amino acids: CASSYDSPVSNQPQHF. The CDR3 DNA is TGTGCCAGCAGTTATGACAGCCCTGTAAGTAATCAGCCCCAGCATTTT.

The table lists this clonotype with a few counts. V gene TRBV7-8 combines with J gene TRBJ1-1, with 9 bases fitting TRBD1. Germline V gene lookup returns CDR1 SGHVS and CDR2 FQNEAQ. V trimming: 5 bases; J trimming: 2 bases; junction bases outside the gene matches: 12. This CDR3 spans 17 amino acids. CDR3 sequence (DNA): TGTGCCAGCAGCGATCTGGTCCCGGGACAGGGCAACACTGAAGCTTTCTTT. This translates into CASSDLVPGQGNTEAFF.

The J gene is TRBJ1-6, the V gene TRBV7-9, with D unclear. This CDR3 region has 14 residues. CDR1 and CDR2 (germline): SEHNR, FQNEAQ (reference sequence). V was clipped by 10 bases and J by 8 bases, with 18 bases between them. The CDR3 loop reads CATPGLILDSPLHF. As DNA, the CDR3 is TGTGCCACCCCCGGCCTCATCCTTGATTCACCCCTCCACTTT.

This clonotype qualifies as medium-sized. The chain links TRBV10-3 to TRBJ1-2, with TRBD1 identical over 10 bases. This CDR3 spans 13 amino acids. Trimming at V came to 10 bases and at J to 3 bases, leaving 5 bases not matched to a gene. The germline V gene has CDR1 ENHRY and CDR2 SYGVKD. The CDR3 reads CATTTGGDYGYTF. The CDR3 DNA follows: TGTGCCACTACGACAGGGGGCGACTATGGCTACACCTTC.

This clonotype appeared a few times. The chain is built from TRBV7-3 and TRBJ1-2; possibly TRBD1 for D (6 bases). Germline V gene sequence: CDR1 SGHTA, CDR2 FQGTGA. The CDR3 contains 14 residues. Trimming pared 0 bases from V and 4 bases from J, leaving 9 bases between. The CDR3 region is CASSLTGGGYGYTF. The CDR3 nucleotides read TGTGCCAGCAGCTTAACCGGGGGCGGCTATGGCTACACCTTC.

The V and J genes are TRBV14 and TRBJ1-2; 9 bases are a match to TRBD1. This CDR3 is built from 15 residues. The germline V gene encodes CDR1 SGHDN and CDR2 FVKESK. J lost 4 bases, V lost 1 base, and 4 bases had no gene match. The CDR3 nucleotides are TGTGCCAGCAGCCAAGGGGACAGGGTTGTCTATGGCTACACCTTC. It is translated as CASSQGDRVVYGYTF.

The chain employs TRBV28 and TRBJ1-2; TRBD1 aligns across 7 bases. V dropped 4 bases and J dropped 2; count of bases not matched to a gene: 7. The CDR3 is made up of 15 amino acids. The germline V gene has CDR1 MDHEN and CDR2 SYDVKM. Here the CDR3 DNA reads TGTGCCAGCAGTTCCCCCCTCAGGGGGAACTATGGCTACACCTTC. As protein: CASSSPLRGNYGYTF.

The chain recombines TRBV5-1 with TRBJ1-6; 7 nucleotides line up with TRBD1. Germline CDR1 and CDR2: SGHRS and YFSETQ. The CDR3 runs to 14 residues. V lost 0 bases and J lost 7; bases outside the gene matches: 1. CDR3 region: CASSLDRGNSPLHF. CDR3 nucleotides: TGCGCCAGCAGCTTGGACAGGGGAAATTCACCCCTCCACTTT.

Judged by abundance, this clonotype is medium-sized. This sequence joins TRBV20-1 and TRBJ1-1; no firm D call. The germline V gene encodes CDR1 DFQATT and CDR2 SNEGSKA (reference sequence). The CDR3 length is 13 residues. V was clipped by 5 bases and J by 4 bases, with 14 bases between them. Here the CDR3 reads CSAPMGRVTEAFF. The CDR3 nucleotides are TGCAGTGCTCCCATGGGCAGAGTCACTGAAGCTTTCTTT.

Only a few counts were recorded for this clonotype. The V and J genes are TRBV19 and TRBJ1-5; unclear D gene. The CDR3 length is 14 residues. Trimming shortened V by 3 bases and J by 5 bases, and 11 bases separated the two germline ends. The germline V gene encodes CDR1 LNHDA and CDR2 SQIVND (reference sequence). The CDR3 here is CASSISKSYQPQHF. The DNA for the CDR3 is TGTGCCAGTAGTATTTCGAAGAGTTATCAGCCCCAGCATTTT.

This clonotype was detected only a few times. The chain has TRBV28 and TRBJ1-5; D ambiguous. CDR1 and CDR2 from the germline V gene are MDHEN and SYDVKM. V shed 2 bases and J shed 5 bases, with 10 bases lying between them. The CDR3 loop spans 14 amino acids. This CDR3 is CASSLPNPHQPQHF. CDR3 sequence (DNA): TGTGCCAGCAGTTTACCAAACCCACATCAGCCCCAGCATTTT. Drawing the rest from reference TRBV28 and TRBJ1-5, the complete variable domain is DVKVTQSSRYLVKRTGEKVFLECVQDMDHENMFWYRQDPGLGLRLIYFSYDVKMKEKGDIPEGYSVSREKKERFSLILESASTNQTSMYLCASSLPNPHQPQHFGDGTRLSIL.

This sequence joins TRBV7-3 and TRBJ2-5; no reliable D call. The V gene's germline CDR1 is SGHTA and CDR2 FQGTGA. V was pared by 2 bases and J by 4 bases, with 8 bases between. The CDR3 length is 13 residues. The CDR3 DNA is TGTGCCAGCAGCTTAGGGTGGCCAGAGACCCAGTACTTC. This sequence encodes CASSLGWPETQYF.

The CDR3 region has the DNA TGTGCCAGCAGCTTATTTGGACAGGGGGAGACCCAGTACTTC. This encodes CASSLFGQGETQYF. This chain joins TRBV7-3 and TRBJ2-5; 9 nucleotides align to TRBD1. Germline trimming cut 2 bases from V and 5 bases from J; bases unmatched to any gene: 3. Germline V lookup: CDR1 SGHTA, CDR2 FQGTGA. The CDR3 spans 14 residues.